The 30 T cell receptor beta chains in this list originate from one sample, sequenced in a study of vaccination effects on CD4 cells after COVID-19. ViraFEST assay sequencing came after antigen-specific CD4+ T cells were expanded with viral peptide pools. Following a roughly 9-day culture, CD4+ T cells were purified. Their cognate antigens are unknown. Assay: immunoSEQ multiplex PCR; the TCRdb copy retains only in-frame clones and omits some. The sample records tens of thousands of clones, 81% being singletons. The sequenced sample was CD4+ T cells from PBMCs cultured with HCoV-229E spike peptides, obtained before COVID-19 vaccination. All receptors derive from a human donor who received a COVID-19 vaccine.

This sequence joins TRBV4-1 and TRBJ1-4; D is perhaps TRBD1 (6 bases). Germline V lookup: CDR1 MGHRA, CDR2 YSYEKL. The CDR3 runs 14 residues. The germline V and J ends were trimmed by 7 bases and 8 bases, with 17 bases remaining between them. In nucleotides, the CDR3 is TGCGCCAGCAACCGACAGGAAGGCGACGAAAAACTGTTTTTT. The encoded protein is CASNRQEGDEKLFF.

The chain has TRBV19 and TRBJ1-5; TRBD1 is a possible D gene (6 bases). CDR1 is LNHDA, CDR2 SQIVND, per germline (reference sequence). Trimming removed 9 bases from V and 0 bases from J, with 15 bases in between. The CDR3 is 15 residues long. For the CDR3, the DNA is TGTGCCAGCTCCTTGACAGGAAATAGCAATCAGCCCCAGCATTTT. Translated: CASSLTGNSNQPQHF. Using reference TRBV19 and TRBJ1-5 for the parts outside the CDR3, the full variable domain is DGGITQSPKYLFRKEGQNVTLSCEQNLNHDAMYWYRQDPGQGLRLIYYSQIVNDFQKGDIAEGYSVSREKKESFPLTVTSAQKNPTAFYLCASSLTGNSNQPQHFGDGTRLSIL.

This sequence joins TRBV11-1 and TRBJ2-2; D gene uncertain. The length of the CDR3 is 14 residues. V lost 4 bases, J lost 1 base, and 7 bases lay in between. The V gene's germline CDR1 is SGHAT and CDR2 FQDESV (reference sequence). The CDR3 here is CASSSTRNTGELFF. The CDR3 bases are TGTGCCAGCAGCTCAACCAGGAACACCGGGGAGCTGTTTTTT.

This clone has a single count. The chain is built from TRBV6-2 or TRBV6-3 and TRBJ2-3; perhaps TRBD2 as D (5 bases). The CDR3 has 12 residues. Trimming left V 6 bases short and J 11 bases short, with 15 bases between. CDR1 is MNHEY, CDR2 SVGEGT, per germline. The CDR3 nucleotides read TGTGCCAGCAGCTTACGGGGATTAGGGCAGTATTTT. Translated: CASSLRGLGQYF.

This clone was counted a single time. In DNA, the CDR3 is TGCGCCAGCAGACCAAAACAGGGGTGGGAGCAGTACGTC. Its translation is CASRPKQGWEQYV. The gene calls are TRBV10-1 and TRBJ2-7; 7 nucleotides line up with TRBD1. Trimming cost V 6 bases and J 7 bases; bases outside gene matches: 9. The germline V gene has CDR1 WNHNN and CDR2 SYGVQD (reference sequence). This CDR3 region has 13 residues.

The chain carries TRBV6-6 and TRBJ1-5, with 7 bases lining up with TRBD1. CDR1 and CDR2 from the germline V gene are MNHNY and SVGAGI (reference sequence). J gave up 4 bases and V 5 bases, and 11 bases lay outside the gene matches. This CDR3 contains 16 residues. The CDR3 is CASSPRDRGGNQPQHF. The CDR3 DNA sequence: TGTGCCAGCAGTCCCCGGGACAGAGGTGGGAATCAGCCCCAGCATTTT.

V usage is TRBV5-1 and J usage is TRBJ2-7, with 8 bases aligning to TRBD2. Trimming at V came to 2 bases and at J to 2 bases, leaving 3 bases not matched to a gene. CDR1 is SGHRS and CDR2 is YFSETQ in the germline V gene. This CDR3 contains 14 residues. CDR3 residues: CASSLAGDPYEQYV. CDR3 in DNA: TGCGCCAGCAGCTTAGCGGGAGACCCCTACGAGCAGTACGTC.

V usage is TRBV27 and J usage is TRBJ1-4; tentatively, D is TRBD1 (6 bases). The CDR3 runs to 18 residues. CDR1 and CDR2 from the germline V gene are MNHEY and SMNVEV (reference sequence). The germline V and J ends were trimmed by 0 bases and 4 bases, with 18 bases remaining between them. The CDR3 region has the DNA TGTGCCAGCAGTTTATCGCGGAGCAGGGGTCCTTATAATGAAAAACTGTTTTTT. Translating it yields CASSLSRSRGPYNEKLFF.

This clone was seen a single time. This chain connects TRBV18 to TRBJ1-1; D is perhaps TRBD1 (6 bases). V gave up 2 bases and J gave up 6 bases, with 10 bases separating them. The CDR3 is 13 amino acids. Germline CDR1 and CDR2: KGHSH and LQKENI. The CDR3: CASSPYREAEAFF. CDR3 DNA sequence: TGTGCCAGCTCACCATACAGGGAAGCTGAAGCTTTCTTT.

The V call is TRBV19, the J call TRBJ2-1; D possibly corresponds to TRBD1 (6 bases). V was cut by 3 bases and J by 4 bases, with 13 bases left in between. CDR3 size: 15 residues. Germline CDR1 reads LNHDA; CDR2 reads SQIVND (reference sequence). Written as DNA, the CDR3 is TGTGCCAGTAGTATCTTTCAGGGGAAATACAATGAGCAGTTCTTC. Its translation: CASSIFQGKYNEQFF.

The DNA for the CDR3 is TGTGCCACCAGCAGAGATTATGTTGCCGAGCAGTACGTC. As protein: CATSRDYVAEQYV. The rearrangement links TRBV15 to TRBJ2-7; unclear D gene. V was pared by 0 bases and J by 6 bases, with 9 bases between. Looked up from germline, CDR1 is LNHNV and CDR2 is YYDKDF (reference sequence). The CDR3 covers 13 residues.

The chain carries TRBV7-2 and TRBJ2-1; the match to TRBD2 covers 11 bases. This CDR3 region has 15 residues. In germline, CDR1 is SGHTA, CDR2 FQGNSA. V was pared by 5 bases and J by 2 bases, with 2 bases of the junction left unmatched. DNA of the CDR3: TGTGCCAGCAGCCGTAGCGGGGGGGCCTACAATGAGCAGTTCTTC. Its translation: CASSRSGGAYNEQFF.

The J gene is TRBJ2-2, the V gene TRBV20-1; no firm D call. V was shortened by 4 bases and J by 4 bases, with 4 bases between the two germline ends. The CDR3 totals 11 residues. Per germline, CDR1 DFQATT and CDR2 SNEGSKA (reference sequence). The CDR3 reads CSAMVTGELFF. Written as DNA, the CDR3 is TGCAGTGCTATGGTCACCGGGGAGCTGTTTTTT.

This sequence joins TRBV6-5 and TRBJ1-6; the D is unclear. The V gene lost 2 bases and the J gene lost 8 bases, with 10 bases spanning the gap. CDR3 size: 14 residues. Looked up from germline, CDR1 is MNHEY and CDR2 is SVGAGI. The CDR3 DNA follows: TGTGCCAGCAGTTACGCCTTTAGGGATTCACCCCTCCACTTT. Its protein is CASSYAFRDSPLHF.

The V gene is TRBV5-1, the J gene TRBJ1-5; D perhaps matches TRBD1 (5 bases). Trimming stripped 2 bases from V and 4 bases from J, with 10 bases between. This CDR3 has 14 residues. Germline CDR1 and CDR2: SGHRS and YFSETQ. The CDR3 here is CASSFEGRNQPQHF. CDR3 in DNA: TGCGCCAGCAGCTTCGAGGGGCGGAATCAGCCCCAGCATTTT.

The CDR3 sequence is CASSPNIRNQPQHF. The CDR3 DNA is TGTGCCAGCTCACCAAATATCAGAAATCAGCCCCAGCATTTT. This chain uses TRBV18 with TRBJ1-5; D unresolved. The germline V and J ends were trimmed by 2 bases and 4 bases, with 9 bases remaining between them. Germline CDR1 is KGHSH and CDR2 is LQKENI. This CDR3 is 14 amino acids long.

The rearrangement links TRBV5-1 to TRBJ2-5; D might be TRBD1 (6 bases). The V end was cut by 0 bases, the J end by 3 bases, with 9 bases between. In germline, CDR1 is SGHRS, CDR2 YFSETQ. There are 14 residues in the CDR3. In DNA, the CDR3 is TGCGCCAGCAGCTTGGAGAGGACAGAAGAGACCCAGTACTTC. It encodes CASSLERTEETQYF.

V and J are TRBV5-4 and TRBJ1-2, with TRBD1 as a possible D gene (5 bases). The CDR3 spans 17 residues. Trimming removed 4 bases at V and 2 bases at J, with 21 bases between. Germline V gene sequence: CDR1 SGHNT, CDR2 YYREEE (reference sequence). The CDR3 protein is CASSRNGRQLENYGYTF. The CDR3 DNA reads as TGTGCCAGCAGCAGAAACGGACGACAGCTAGAGAACTATGGCTACACCTTC.

The genes are TRBV7-8 and TRBJ2-3; TRBD2 aligns across 10 bases. The CDR3 runs 18 residues. V shed 1 base, J shed 4 bases, and the junction held 11 bases outside the gene matches. The germline CDR1 and CDR2 sequences are SGHVS and FQNEAQ. The CDR3 region is CASSLVSGGSFVADTQYF. CDR3 sequence (DNA): TGTGCCAGCAGCTTAGTTAGCGGGGGGTCCTTTGTCGCAGATACGCAGTATTTT.

The chain uses TRBV10-3 and TRBJ1-6; 7 nucleotides line up with TRBD1. Germline values: CDR1 ENHRY, CDR2 SYGVKD. This CDR3 region has 15 residues. V lost 6 bases and J lost 2; bases outside the gene matches: 4. As DNA, the CDR3 is TGTGCCATCAGCCCAGACAGGGCCTATAATTCACCCCTCCACTTT. The encoded protein is CAISPDRAYNSPLHF.

This sequence joins TRBV4-3 and TRBJ1-2; no firm D call. The CDR3 totals 13 residues. The V gene's germline CDR1 is LGHNA and CDR2 YSLEER. Trimming removed 0 bases at V and 2 bases at J, with 4 bases between. The DNA for the CDR3 is TGCGCCAGCAGCCAAGAGGGAAACTATGGCTACACCTTC. Translating gives CASSQEGNYGYTF.

This clone was recorded once. This sequence joins TRBV6-6 and TRBJ1-2; D is undetermined. The CDR3 totals 14 residues. The germline V gene has CDR1 MNHNY and CDR2 SVGAGI (reference sequence). V lost 0 bases and J lost 2, with 7 bases in between. The CDR3 bases are TGTGCCAGCAGTTACTCGGGAGGGAACTATGGCTACACCTTC. Protein product: CASSYSGGNYGYTF.

V is TRBV7-2 and J is TRBJ2-7, with 9 positions matching TRBD2. V was clipped by 2 bases and J by 7 bases; unmatched bases: 6. CDR3 length equals 14 residues. CDR1 is SGHTA and CDR2 is FQGNSA in the germline V gene. The CDR3 here is CASSLLLAGQEQYV. The CDR3 DNA follows: TGTGCCAGCAGCTTACTGCTAGCGGGGCAAGAGCAGTACGTC.

The V and J genes are TRBV14 and TRBJ2-2, with 11 bases fitting TRBD1. With 2 bases clipped from V and 7 bases from J, the junction kept 9 bases outside the gene matches. This CDR3 spans 17 amino acids. Germline CDR1 and CDR2: SGHDN and FVKESK. The CDR3 DNA follows: TGTGCCAGCAGCCAAAACCTAGGACAGGGGGCCGGCGGGGAGCTGTTTTTT. The encoded protein is CASSQNLGQGAGGELFF.

This rearrangement joins TRBV10-2 to TRBJ2-3; D perhaps matches TRBD2 (5 bases). This CDR3 has 17 residues. Germline assignment: CDR1 WSHSY and CDR2 SAAADI. V lost 6 bases, J lost 3 bases, and 22 bases lay in between. For the CDR3, the DNA is TGCGCCAGCAGAAGGATTAAAGGGTCAAGGGAGACAGATACGCAGTATTTT. Protein sequence: CASRRIKGSRETDTQYF.

This rearrangement joins TRBV9 to TRBJ2-5; 9 nucleotides align to TRBD1. The CDR3 has 14 residues. Germline trimming cut 4 bases from V and 2 bases from J; bases unmatched to any gene: 3. Germline V gene sequence: CDR1 SGDLS, CDR2 YYNGEE. The CDR3 DNA reads as TGTGCCAGCAGCAGAGACAGGGGGCAAGAGACCCAGTACTTC. It translates to CASSRDRGQETQYF.

This rearrangement joins TRBV6-1 to TRBJ2-7; no reliable D call. Trimming stripped 0 bases from V and 3 bases from J, with 9 bases between. Germline V gives CDR1 MNHNS, CDR2 SASEGT. The CDR3 consists of 14 residues. CDR3 loop: CASSEAHRNYEQYV. The CDR3 nucleotides read TGTGCCAGCAGTGAAGCCCACAGAAACTACGAGCAGTACGTC.

The rearrangement uses TRBV9 and TRBJ2-3; TRBD2 agrees at 10 bases. The CDR3 has 16 amino acids. CDR1 and CDR2 from the germline V gene are SGDLS and YYNGEE. Trimming removed 4 bases from V and 6 bases from J; junction bases left unmatched: 11. CDR3 bases: TGTGCCAGCAGCCCTCAGGCAGCGGGGGGGCAGGATACGCAGTATTTT. Its protein product is CASSPQAAGGQDTQYF.

The chain couples TRBV15 to TRBJ2-5; 11 bases line up with TRBD2. V lost 5 bases, J lost 2 bases, and 4 bases stayed unmatched. The CDR3 covers 15 residues. Germline-derived CDR1 and CDR2 are LNHNV and YYDKDF (reference sequence). CDR3 coding DNA: TGTGCCACCAGCCGGCGACTAGCGGGACAAGAGACCCAGTACTTC. Residues: CATSRRLAGQETQYF.

This rearrangement joins TRBV7-9 to TRBJ1-1, with D hard to call. The germline CDR1 and CDR2 sequences are SEHNR and FQNEAQ (reference sequence). V lost 0 bases, J lost 5 bases, and 7 bases lay in between. The CDR3 consists of 13 residues. In DNA, the CDR3 is TGTGCCAGCAGCTTAGCGGCCGGGACTGAAGCTTTCTTT. Protein sequence: CASSLAAGTEAFF.